Below, 32 T cell receptor beta chains from the same sample are listed, as sequenced in a study of neurological immune-mediated disorders (dated by TCRdb to between 2019 and 2020). The method behind the library was 5' RACE. Sequenced using an Illumina HiSeq 2500. TCRdb reworked the public reads: Q25 trimming with fastp, MiXCR clone assembly, productive beta chains retained. Every distinct CDR3 protein forms one entry, paired with its most common genes and DNA. The sample table shows 50,000 to 65,000 distinct CDR3 sequences, and roughly 3.5% are seen once. In total, the top ten clones hold less than 2% of the sample. Sequences were obtained from PBMCs. The receptors were sampled from a man aged 25 to 40 with multiple sclerosis.

This clonotype was observed many times. V is TRBV15 and J is TRBJ2-1; TRBD1 aligns across 9 bases. V dropped 5 bases and J dropped 2; count of bases not matched to a gene: 4. The CDR3 loop spans 15 amino acids. The germline V gene has CDR1 LNHNV and CDR2 YYDKDF (reference sequence). The CDR3 sequence is CATSLQGAPYNEQFF. The CDR3 bases are TGTGCCACCAGCTTACAGGGGGCTCCCTACAATGAGCAGTTCTTC.

Many counts were recorded for this clonotype. The chain combines TRBV7-8 with TRBJ2-5; TRBD2 matches at 13 bases. J lost 7 bases, V lost 5 bases, and 7 bases had no gene match. CDR1 is SGHVS, CDR2 FQNEAQ, per germline. The CDR3 has 15 amino acids. Written as DNA, the CDR3 is TGTGCCAGCAGCCTCACTAGCGGGGGGGCGTGGACCCAGTACTTC. Protein sequence: CASSLTSGGAWTQYF.

This clonotype has ten or more counts. The rearrangement links TRBV7-6 to TRBJ2-3; D call uncertain. Germline CDR1 is SGHVS and CDR2 is FNYEAQ. V lost 0 bases and J lost 3, with 10 bases in between. The CDR3 sequence is 15 residues long. CDR3 sequence reads: CASSLAEAGTDTQYF. CDR3 nucleotide sequence: TGTGCCAGCAGCTTAGCAGAAGCTGGTACAGATACGCAGTATTTT.

This clonotype was counted ten times or more. The genes are TRBV27 and TRBJ2-1, with D possibly being TRBD2 (5 bases). This CDR3 comprises 12 residues. Germline loops: CDR1 MNHEY, CDR2 SMNVEV (reference sequence). Trimming left V 6 bases short and J 7 bases short, with 10 bases between. CDR3 DNA: TGTGCCAGCAGCGGAGGTTGGAATGAGCAGTTCTTC. Translating it yields CASSGGWNEQFF.

Ten or more counts support this clonotype. The V call is TRBV5-6, the J call TRBJ1-2; tentative D call: TRBD1 (6 bases). The germline V gene has CDR1 SGHDT and CDR2 YYEEEE. This CDR3 region has 12 residues. V lost 5 bases to trimming and J lost 7 bases, with 12 bases between them. CDR3 DNA: TGTGCCAGCAGGCCAGACAGGTCTGGCTACACCTTC. Amino acid sequence: CASRPDRSGYTF.

The table lists this clonotype with many counts. This rearrangement joins TRBV7-9 to TRBJ2-7; the D is unclear. The CDR3 is made up of 14 amino acids. Germline V gene sequence: CDR1 SEHNR, CDR2 FQNEAQ (reference sequence). The germline V and J ends were trimmed by 5 bases and 3 bases, with 14 bases remaining between them. The CDR3 coding sequence is TGTGCCAGCAGCCAAGTCAGCCAGAACTACGAGCAGTACTTC. Protein product: CASSQVSQNYEQYF.

This clonotype was observed many times. The rearrangement joins TRBV2 to TRBJ1-2; perhaps TRBD1 as D (5 bases). In germline, CDR1 is SNHLY, CDR2 FYNNEI. V lost 0 bases and J lost 6, with 26 bases in between. This CDR3 is 19 amino acids long. The CDR3 sequence is CASSEALALTALGLHGYTF. CDR3 coding DNA: TGTGCCAGCAGTGAAGCGCTCGCGTTGACAGCGTTAGGTCTACATGGCTACACCTTC.

Many counts were recorded for this clonotype. J is TRBJ2-3 and V is TRBV5-1; weak D call: TRBD2 (5 bases). Germline loops: CDR1 SGHRS, CDR2 YFSETQ. This CDR3 comprises 15 residues. V was shortened by 0 bases and J by 4 bases, with 12 bases between the two germline ends. The CDR3 loop reads CASSLAGKSPDTQYF. As DNA, the CDR3 is TGCGCCAGCAGCTTGGCGGGAAAGTCCCCAGATACGCAGTATTTT.

This clonotype occurred many times. The chain is built from TRBV3-1 and TRBJ1-6, with D possibly being TRBD1 (5 bases). Trimming cost V 4 bases and J 10 bases, with 20 bases left between them. Germline V gene sequence: CDR1 LGHDT, CDR2 YNNKEL (reference sequence). This CDR3 has 16 amino acids. In DNA, the CDR3 is TGTGCCAGCAGCCCGGTGGGGCATATGACCGGGTCACCCCTCCACTTT. This gives the protein CASSPVGHMTGSPLHF.

There are many counts of this clonotype. The chain links TRBV5-1 to TRBJ1-4; D is unresolved. Trimming pared 7 bases from V and 8 bases from J, leaving 15 bases between. This CDR3 has 13 residues. Per the germline V gene, CDR1 is SGHRS and CDR2 is YFSETQ. This CDR3 reads CASYWGSPEKLFF. The CDR3 DNA reads as TGCGCCAGCTATTGGGGAAGTCCGGAAAAACTGTTTTTT.

This clonotype came up a few times. One end of the junction is discordant with germline, which a read error may explain. The chain employs TRBV6-5 and TRBJ1-5; D perhaps matches TRBD1 (5 bases). The CDR3 has 14 residues. The germline V gene encodes CDR1 MNHEY and CDR2 SVGAGI. CDR3 sequence: CASSYTQGSQPQNF. In nucleotides, the CDR3 is TGTGCCAGCAGTTACACGCAGGGAAGTCAGCCCCAGAATTTT.

The sample holds many counts of this clonotype. V and J are TRBV20-1 and TRBJ2-1, with 12 bases aligning to TRBD2. The germline gives CDR1 DFQATT, CDR2 SNEGSKA (reference sequence). Trimming removed 5 bases from V and 2 bases from J; junction bases left unmatched: 4. CDR3 length: 15 amino acids. The CDR3 coding sequence is TGCAGTGCTGCAACTAGCGGGGGGCCCTACAATGAGCAGTTCTTC. Its translation is CSAATSGGPYNEQFF.

As to this clonotype: Since no conserved phenylalanine or tryptophan closes the CDR3, a read error is the likely cause. The V gene is TRBV7-3, the J gene TRBJ2-3; 7 bases fit TRBD1. The CDR3 spans 14 residues. The V gene's germline CDR1 is SGHTA and CDR2 FQGTGA. Trimming removed 6 bases from V and 2 bases from J; junction bases left unmatched: 5. The CDR3 region is CASSIRGPTDTQYI. The CDR3 nucleotides read TGTGCCAGCAGTATTAGGGGGCCCACAGATACGCAGTATATT.

This clonotype was detected ten times or more. This chain joins TRBV7-6 and TRBJ1-6; D unclear. Deletions cut 5 bases from V and 8 bases from J, with 10 bases between. This CDR3 is built from 13 residues. Germline lookup yields CDR1 SGHVS and CDR2 FNYEAQ. As DNA, the CDR3 is TGTGCCAGCAGCCCGTGGAGAGATTCACCCCTCCACTTT. Residues: CASSPWRDSPLHF. The full variable domain, rest sourced from reference TRBV7-6 and TRBJ1-6, is GAGVSQSPRYKVTKRGQDVALRCDPISGHVSLYWYRQALGQGPEFLTYFNYEAQQDKSGLPNDRFSAERPEGSISTLTIQRTEQRDSAMYRCASSPWRDSPLHFGNGTRLTVT.

This clonotype was observed at least ten times. The CDR3 DNA reads as TGTGCCAGCAGTAGACAGGGTGGCACTGAAGCTTTCTTT. As protein: CASSRQGGTEAFF. The gene calls are TRBV12-3 or TRBV12-4 and TRBJ1-1; 7 bases match TRBD1. The CDR3 extends over 13 amino acids. V gave up 5 bases and J gave up 4 bases; unmatched junction bases: 4.

This clonotype was counted many times. The chain employs TRBV12-3 or TRBV12-4 and TRBJ1-6, with 9 nucleotides matching TRBD1. This CDR3 spans 13 amino acids. The junction had 6 bases not matched to a gene; V was cut back by 7 bases and J by 11 bases. CDR3 sequence reads: CASTGDRAAPLHF. The CDR3 DNA follows: TGTGCCAGCACCGGGGACAGGGCGGCACCCCTCCACTTT.

This clonotype was seen repeatedly, ten times or more. The rearrangement joins TRBV6-6 to TRBJ2-7; 9 nucleotides match TRBD1. CDR3 length equals 14 residues. CDR1 is MNHNY, CDR2 SVGAGI, per germline (reference sequence). V was clipped by 6 bases and J by 3 bases; unmatched bases: 6. CDR3 nucleotides: TGTGCCAGCAGGGGGACAGGGCGAAACTACGAGCAGTACTTC. Translated: CASRGTGRNYEQYF.

This clonotype came up many times. The gene calls are TRBV20-1 and TRBJ2-1, with 8 nucleotides matching TRBD2. CDR3 length equals 13 residues. CDR1 DFQATT and CDR2 SNEGSKA come from the germline V gene (reference sequence). Losses at the gene ends were 6 bases for V and 9 bases for J; bases not matched to a gene: 10. CDR3 in DNA: TGCAGTGCACAACTAGCGGAGTATCGTGAGCAGTTCTTC. It is translated as CSAQLAEYREQFF.

This clonotype was seen at least ten times. The V and J genes are TRBV5-5 and TRBJ2-7; possible D gene TRBD1, 6 bases. Trimming removed 5 bases from V and 2 bases from J, with 14 bases in between. The CDR3 is 14 residues long. Germline CDR1 SGHKS, CDR2 YYEKEE (reference sequence). The CDR3 sequence is CASRPGHGTYEQYF. CDR3 sequence (DNA): TGTGCCAGCAGGCCGGGACACGGTACCTACGAGCAGTACTTC.

This rearrangement joins TRBV5-6 to TRBJ1-1; tentatively, D is TRBD1 (5 bases). Germline assignment: CDR1 SGHDT and CDR2 YYEEEE. CDR3 length: 13 amino acids. V lost 3 bases and J 7 bases, leaving 13 bases between the germline ends. This chain's CDR3 is CASSWGTTGEAFF. CDR3 bases: TGTGCCAGCAGCTGGGGGACCACCGGTGAAGCTTTCTTT.

This clonotype showed up many times. The chain uses TRBV20-1 and TRBJ1-2, with 8 bases identical to TRBD1. The ends lost 2 bases at V and 7 bases at J; junction bases unmatched: 6. Germline V gene lookup returns CDR1 DFQATT and CDR2 SNEGSKA (reference sequence). The CDR3 is 13 amino acids. This CDR3 reads CSARPTGEVGYTF. The CDR3 nucleotides read TGCAGTGCTAGACCGACAGGGGAGGTTGGCTACACCTTC.

This clonotype was counted at least ten times. The chain is built from TRBV29-1 and TRBJ1-1, with 12 nucleotides matching TRBD1. V lost 6 bases, J lost 4 bases, and 18 bases stayed unmatched. The CDR3 covers 18 residues. The germline CDR1 and CDR2 sequences are SQVTM and ANQGSEA. DNA for the CDR3: TGCAGCGTCCTGTCCGGGCTCGGGACAGGGGGCCCCGGCACTGAAGCTTTCTTT. This translates into CSVLSGLGTGGPGTEAFF.

This clonotype was counted ten times or more. V is TRBV20-1 and J is TRBJ2-2, with 10 positions matching TRBD2. This CDR3 has 16 residues. Germline CDR1 reads DFQATT; CDR2 reads SNEGSKA (reference sequence). V was pared by 6 bases and J by 6 bases, with 13 bases of the junction left unmatched. The CDR3 bases are TGCAGTGCCCCCGACCTTAGCGGGAGGAGTCCCGGGGAGCTGTTTTTT. Encoded protein: CSAPDLSGRSPGELFF.

In this sample, this clonotype turned up many times. The gene calls are TRBV5-1 and TRBJ2-5; no firm D call. V dropped 0 bases and J dropped 2 bases, with 8 bases sitting between them. There are 14 residues in the CDR3. CDR1 is SGHRS and CDR2 is YFSETQ in the germline V gene. CDR3 in DNA: TGCGCCAGCAGCTTGGCTTCAGGACAAGAGACCCAGTACTTC. This codes for CASSLASGQETQYF. The entire variable domain, with the rest obtained from reference TRBV5-1 and TRBJ2-5, is as follows: KAGVTQTPRYLIKTRGQQVTLSCSPISGHRSVSWYQQTPGQGLQFLFEYFSETQRNKGNFPGRFSGRQFSNSRSEMNVSTLELGDSALYLCASSLASGQETQYFGPGTRLLVL.

In this sample, this clonotype turned up many times. V usage is TRBV5-1 and J usage is TRBJ1-6; D unclear. The V and J ends lost 3 bases and 9 bases respectively, with 22 bases between them. CDR3 size: 17 residues. CDR1 is SGHRS and CDR2 is YFSETQ in the germline V gene. The CDR3 nucleotides read TGCGCCAGCAGCTCGCTGATGCAAACTGACGCAGTTTCACCCCTCCACTTT. Protein: CASSSLMQTDAVSPLHF.

This clonotype showed up just a few times. Relative to the germline gene, one junction end is altered; a read error may explain this. This chain joins TRBV27 and TRBJ1-5, with D maybe TRBD1 (6 bases). CDR3 size: 14 residues. Germline CDR1 reads MNHEY; CDR2 reads SMNVEV (reference sequence). CDR3 region: CASTPDRDNQPQNF. The CDR3 DNA reads TGTGCCAGCACCCCGGACAGAGACAATCAGCCCCAGAATTTT.

At least ten counts were recorded for this clonotype. This chain joins TRBV29-1 and TRBJ1-1, with D possibly being TRBD1 (6 bases). CDR1 and CDR2 from the germline V gene are SQVTM and ANQGSEA. The CDR3 covers 12 residues. V dropped 7 bases and J dropped 8 bases, with 17 bases sitting between them. The CDR3 region is CSAREGQKEAFF. The CDR3 bases are TGCAGCGCCAGAGAAGGACAGAAGGAAGCTTTCTTT.

This clonotype was seen many times. The chain recombines TRBV4-2 with TRBJ1-4; 7 nucleotides align to TRBD1. Germline CDR1 is LGHNA and CDR2 is YNFKEQ. The CDR3 is 16 amino acids. Trimming took 0 bases from V and 5 from J; bases not matched to a gene: 6. CDR3 loop: CASSQEQGSLNEKLFF. CDR3 coding DNA: TGTGCCAGCAGCCAAGAACAGGGGAGCCTAAATGAAAAACTGTTTTTT.

This clonotype was detected many times. The CDR3, as DNA: TGCAGCGTTGTAAGGGGGCAAGGCTACACCTTC. The encoded protein is CSVVRGQGYTF. V is TRBV29-1 and J is TRBJ1-2; 7 bases match TRBD1. Germline-derived CDR1 and CDR2 are SQVTM and ANQGSEA. V trimming: 4 bases; J trimming: 8 bases; junction bases outside the gene matches: 4. The CDR3 runs to 11 residues.

The table lists this clonotype with a few counts. The V gene is TRBV4-1, the J gene TRBJ2-1; D gene uncertain. Germline CDR1 and CDR2: MGHRA and YSYEKL. V lost 1 base, J lost 4 bases, and 11 bases lay in between. This CDR3 contains 15 residues. DNA of the CDR3: TGCGCCAGCAGCCAAGCTACTTCCAGATACAATGAGCAGTTCTTC. Its translation is CASSQATSRYNEQFF.

This clonotype was detected ten times or more. J is TRBJ1-2 and V is TRBV20-1, with D perhaps TRBD1 (5 bases). Per germline, CDR1 DFQATT and CDR2 SNEGSKA (reference sequence). Trimming left V 7 bases short and J 8 bases short, with 20 bases between. The CDR3 runs to 13 residues. The CDR3 sequence is CSVPSRGLGGYTF. CDR3 nucleotides: TGCAGTGTTCCCTCGAGGGGCCTTGGGGGCTACACCTTC.

In this sample, this clonotype turned up a few times. This may come from a read error, since a much larger clone is one base off. This rearrangement joins TRBV28 to TRBJ2-5; 11 bases align to TRBD2. V lost 6 bases to trimming and J lost 2 bases; unmatched junction nucleotides: 8. The CDR3 runs 16 residues. CDR1 and CDR2 (germline): MDHEN, SYDVKM. CDR3 residues: CASSKGTSGMQETQYF. In nucleotides, the CDR3 is TGTGCCAGCAGCAAGGGGACTAGCGGAATGCAAGAGACCCAGTACTTC.